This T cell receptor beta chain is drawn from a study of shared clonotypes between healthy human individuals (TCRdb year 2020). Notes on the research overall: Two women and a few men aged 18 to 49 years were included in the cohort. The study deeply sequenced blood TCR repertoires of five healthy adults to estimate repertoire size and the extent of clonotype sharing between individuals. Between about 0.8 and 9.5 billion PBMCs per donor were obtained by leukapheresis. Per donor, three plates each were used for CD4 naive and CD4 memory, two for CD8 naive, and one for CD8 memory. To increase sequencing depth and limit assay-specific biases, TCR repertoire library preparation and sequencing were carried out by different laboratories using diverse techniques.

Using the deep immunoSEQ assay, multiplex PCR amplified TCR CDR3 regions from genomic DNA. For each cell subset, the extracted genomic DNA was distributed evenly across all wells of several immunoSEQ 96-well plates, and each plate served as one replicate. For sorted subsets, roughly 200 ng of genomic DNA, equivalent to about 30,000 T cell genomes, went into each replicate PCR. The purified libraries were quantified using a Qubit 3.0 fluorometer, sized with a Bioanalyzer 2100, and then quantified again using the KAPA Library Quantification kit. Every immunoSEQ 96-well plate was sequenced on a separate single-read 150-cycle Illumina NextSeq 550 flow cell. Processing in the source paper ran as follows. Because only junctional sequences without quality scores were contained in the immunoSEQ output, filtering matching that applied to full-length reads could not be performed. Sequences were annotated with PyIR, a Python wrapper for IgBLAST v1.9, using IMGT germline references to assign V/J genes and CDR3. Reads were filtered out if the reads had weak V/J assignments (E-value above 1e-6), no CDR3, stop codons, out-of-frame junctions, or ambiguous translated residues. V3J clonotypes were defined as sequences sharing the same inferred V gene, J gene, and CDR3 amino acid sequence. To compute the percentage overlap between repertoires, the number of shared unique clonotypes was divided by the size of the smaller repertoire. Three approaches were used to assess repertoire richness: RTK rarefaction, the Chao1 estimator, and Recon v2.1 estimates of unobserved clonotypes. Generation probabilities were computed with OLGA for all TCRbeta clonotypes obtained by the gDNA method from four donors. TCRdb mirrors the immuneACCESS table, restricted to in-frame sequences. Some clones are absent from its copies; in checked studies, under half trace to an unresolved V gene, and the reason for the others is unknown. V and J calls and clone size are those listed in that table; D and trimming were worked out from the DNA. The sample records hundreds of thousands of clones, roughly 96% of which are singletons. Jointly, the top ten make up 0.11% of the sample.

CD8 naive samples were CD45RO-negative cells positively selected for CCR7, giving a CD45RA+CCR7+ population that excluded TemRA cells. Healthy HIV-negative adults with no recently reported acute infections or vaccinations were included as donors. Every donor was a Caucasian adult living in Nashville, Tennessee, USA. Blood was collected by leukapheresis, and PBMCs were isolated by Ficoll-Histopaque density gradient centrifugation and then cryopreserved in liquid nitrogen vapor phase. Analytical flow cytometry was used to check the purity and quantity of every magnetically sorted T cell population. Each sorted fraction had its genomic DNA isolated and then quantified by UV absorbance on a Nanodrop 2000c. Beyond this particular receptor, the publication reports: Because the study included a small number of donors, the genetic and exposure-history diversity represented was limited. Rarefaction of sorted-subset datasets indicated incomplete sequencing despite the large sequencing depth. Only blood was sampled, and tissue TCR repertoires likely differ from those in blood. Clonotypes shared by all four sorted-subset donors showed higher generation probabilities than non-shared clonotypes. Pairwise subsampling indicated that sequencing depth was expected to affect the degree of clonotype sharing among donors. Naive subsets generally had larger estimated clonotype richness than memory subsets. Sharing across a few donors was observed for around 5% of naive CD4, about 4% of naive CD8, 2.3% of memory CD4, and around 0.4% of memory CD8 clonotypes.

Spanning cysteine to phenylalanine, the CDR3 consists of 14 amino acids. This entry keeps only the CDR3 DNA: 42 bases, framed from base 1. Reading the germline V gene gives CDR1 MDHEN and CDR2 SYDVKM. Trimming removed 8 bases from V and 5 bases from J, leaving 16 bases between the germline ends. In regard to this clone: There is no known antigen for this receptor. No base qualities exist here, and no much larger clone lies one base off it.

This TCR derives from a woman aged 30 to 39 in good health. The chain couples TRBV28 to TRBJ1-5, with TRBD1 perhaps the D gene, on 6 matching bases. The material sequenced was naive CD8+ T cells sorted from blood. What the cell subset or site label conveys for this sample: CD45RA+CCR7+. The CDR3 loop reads CASSPRRGYQPQHF. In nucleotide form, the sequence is TGTGCCAGCTCCCCCCGCAGGGGCTATCAGCCCCAGCATTTT.